This T cell receptor (beta chain) came from a study of PD-1 blockade in classical Hodgkin lymphoma. General study findings and limits: The authors excluded patients who started nivolumab under 1 year after ASCT.

A remark on this clone: Its antigen remains unknown.

Germline CDR1 is GTSNPN and CDR2 is SVGIG (reference sequence). The V gene lost 5 bases and the J gene lost 0 bases, with 12 bases spanning the gap. The CDR3 length is 14 residues. No patient escaped relapse after autologous stem cell transplantation, and brentuximab vedotin exposure varied. Sequenced by immunoSEQ multiplex PCR; TCRdb stores in-frame clones only, minus some. Of over 85,000 clones listed, roughly 79% are singletons. This TCR was sampled from a human donor with classical Hodgkin lymphoma. The chain combines TRBV30 with TRBJ2-3; possibly TRBD1 or TRBD2 for D (6 bases each). The specimen was peripheral blood mononuclear cells (PBMCs), collected before the second cycle of nivolumab. CDR3 in amino acids: CAWVRGASTDTQYF. The CDR3 bases are TGTGCCTGGGTTAGGGGGGCGAGCACAGATACGCAGTATTTT. The full variable domain, rest sourced from reference TRBV30 and TRBJ2-3, is SQTIHQWPATLVQPVGSPLSLECTVEGTSNPNLYWYRQAAGRGLQLLFYSVGIGQISSEVPQNLSASRPQDRQFILSSKKLLLSDSGFYLCAWVRGASTDTQYFGPGTRLTVL.